Sequencing of this TCR beta chain was carried out in a study of glioma-infiltrating T cells. Regarding the study as a whole: CDR3 overlap between tissue and blood was very small.

Amplification of TCR alpha and beta CDR3 regions from RNA used iRepertoire nested multiplex PCR. One entry per CDR3 protein results from TCRdb running MiXCR on the multiplex PCR reads. The data hold more than 100,000 distinct CDR3 sequences, with about 28% observed a single time. At least ten counts were recorded for this clonotype. Its cognate antigen is unknown. This CDR3 is 10 amino acids long. The V and J ends lost 8 bases and 7 bases respectively, with 9 bases between them. Germline assignment: CDR1 DFQATT and CDR2 SNEGSKA (reference sequence). The sequence was obtained from a human donor with low-grade glioma or glioblastoma, undergoing nonglioma brain surgery, or in good health (not recorded which). The chain has TRBV20-1 and TRBJ2-1, with D perhaps TRBD1 (5 bases). Sequenced sample: glioma tissue, nonneoplastic brain tissue, or PBMCs (not recorded which). The CDR3 region has the DNA TGCAGTCCAGGGCGAAATGAGCAGTTCTTC. Translated: CSPGRNEQFF.